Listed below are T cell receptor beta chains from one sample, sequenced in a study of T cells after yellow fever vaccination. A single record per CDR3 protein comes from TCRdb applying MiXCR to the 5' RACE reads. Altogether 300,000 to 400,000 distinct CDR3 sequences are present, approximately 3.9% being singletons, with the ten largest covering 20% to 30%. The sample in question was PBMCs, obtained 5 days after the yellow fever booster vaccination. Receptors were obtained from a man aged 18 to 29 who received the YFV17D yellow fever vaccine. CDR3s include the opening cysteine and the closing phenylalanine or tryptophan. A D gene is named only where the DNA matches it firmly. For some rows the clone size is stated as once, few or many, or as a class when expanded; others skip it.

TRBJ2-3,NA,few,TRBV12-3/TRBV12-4,CASSLAPVTDTQYF,TGTGCCAGCAGTTTAGCCCCCGTCACAGATACGCAGTATTTT
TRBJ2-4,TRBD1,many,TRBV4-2,CASSPRWKTGGAKNIQYF,TGTGCCAGCAGCCCTCGCTGGAAAACAGGGGGGGCCAAAAACATTCAGTACTTC
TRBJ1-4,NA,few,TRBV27,CASSLAGRGTNEKLFF,TGTGCCAGCAGTTTGGCAGGGAGGGGAACTAATGAAAAACTGTTTTTT
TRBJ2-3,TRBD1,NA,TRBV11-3,CASSLEGTATDTQYF,TGTGCCAGCAGCTTAGAGGGGACAGCCACAGATACGCAGTATTTT
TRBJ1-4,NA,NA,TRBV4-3,CASSQDGRGNEKLFF,TGCGCCAGCAGCCAAGATGGCAGGGGAAATGAAAAACTGTTTTTT
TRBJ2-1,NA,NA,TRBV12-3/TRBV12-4,CASKYMLEQFF,TGTGCCAGCAAATATATGCTTGAGCAGTTCTTC
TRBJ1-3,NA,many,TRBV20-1,CSALPPGSRGNTIYF,TGCAGTGCCCTTCCTCCAGGCTCGCGAGGAAACACCATATATTTT
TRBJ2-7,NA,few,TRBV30,CAWSSGRSPYEQYF,TGTGCCTGGAGTTCGGGCAGGAGTCCCTACGAGCAGTACTTC
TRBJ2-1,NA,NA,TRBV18,CASSPSARYNEQFF,TGTGCCAGCTCCCCCTCTGCCCGTTACAATGAGCAGTTCTTC
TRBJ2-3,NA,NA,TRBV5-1,CASSSPEQGVRDTQYF,TGCGCCAGCAGCTCCCCCGAGCAGGGAGTCCGGGATACGCAGTATTTT
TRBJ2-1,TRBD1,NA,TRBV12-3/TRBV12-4,CASSLRGLPYNEQFF,TGTGCCAGCAGTTTGAGGGGGCTGCCCTACAATGAGCAGTTCTTC
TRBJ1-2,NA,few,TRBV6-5,CASSYRGEGDYGYTF,TGTGCCAGCAGTTACCGGGGTGAAGGGGACTATGGCTACACCTTC
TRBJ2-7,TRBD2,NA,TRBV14,CASSPLGLVYEQYF,TGTGCCAGCAGCCCCCTAGGACTAGTCTACGAGCAGTACTTC
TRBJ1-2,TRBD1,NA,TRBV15,CATSRGAGTGRGYGYTF,TGTGCCACCAGCAGAGGAGCGGGGACAGGGAGGGGATATGGCTACACCTTC
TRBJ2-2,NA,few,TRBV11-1,CASSYGLGGELFF,TGTGCCAGCAGCTACGGTTTGGGCGGGGAGCTGTTTTTT
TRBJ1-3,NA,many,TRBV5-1,CASSLDHSGNTIYF,TGCGCCAGCAGCTTGGATCACTCTGGAAACACCATATATTTT
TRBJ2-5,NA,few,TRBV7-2,CASSPRPPRQYF,TGTGCCAGCAGCCCCCGGCCGCCTCGCCAGTACTTC
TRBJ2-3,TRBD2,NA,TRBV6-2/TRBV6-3,CASSYSAGVTDTQYF,TGTGCCAGCAGTTACTCTGCGGGGGTCACAGATACGCAGTATTTT
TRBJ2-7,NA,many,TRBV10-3,CAISDVDSSYEQYF,TGTGCCATCAGTGACGTGGACAGCTCCTACGAGCAGTACTTC
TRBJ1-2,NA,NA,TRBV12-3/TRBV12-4,CASSSWADNCTF,TGTGCCAGCAGTTCCTGGGCTGATAACTGCACCTTC
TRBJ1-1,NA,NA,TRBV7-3,CASSLRVVAGPNTEAFF,TGTGCCAGCAGCTTAAGAGTCGTTGCAGGGCCTAACACTGAAGCTTTCTTT
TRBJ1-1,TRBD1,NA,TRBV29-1,CIGLAPPGQKAFF,TGCATCGGTTTGGCCCCCCCGGGACAGAAAGCTTTCTTT
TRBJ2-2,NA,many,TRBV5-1,CASSLGLTGELFF,TGCGCCAGCAGCTTGGGACTTACCGGGGAGCTGTTTTTT